A single T cell receptor (beta chain) is shown here with its context. There is no known antigen for this receptor. No much larger clone is present one base from it, and per-base qualities are unavailable. Trimming accounts for 5 bases at V and 6 bases at J, while the number of junction bases matched to no gene is 5. Sequences SGHTA (CDR1) and FQGTGA (CDR2) are obtained from the germline V gene. Inclusive of the bounding cysteine and phenylalanine, the CDR3 is 14 residues long. Kept here is only the CDR3 DNA, which spans 42 bases and is read in frame from base 1. This record comes from a study of cytomegalovirus exposure and HLA in healthy donors (dated 2017 in TCRdb). Looking at the study overall: In an earlier analysis of 450 to 750 of the donors, around 290 Gb of sequence data and just under 120 million unique TCR beta sequences from about 179 million T cells were reported. An early release covering about 600 HLA-typed donors comprised 300 to 350 gigabases of sequencing data and tens of millions of unique TCR sequences. The genetic ancestry cluster associated with self-reported Caucasian donors included about four fifths of the roughly 360 genotyped donors. The study was designed to test whether signatures of past pathogen exposure could be identified by cataloging public T cell receptors. Using immunosequencing, the study profiled T cell repertoires from around 680 subjects and related those repertoires to cytomegalovirus serostatus. A separate validation cohort of roughly 130 different subjects was used in addition to the roughly 700-subject first cohort. To predict cytomegalovirus infection status, the study brought together high-throughput TCR immunosequencing, statistical association of individual TCRs with disease status, and machine learning. In a later analysis, previously published TCR beta repertoires from several hundred donors were re-analyzed and high-resolution HLA genotyping was added so that TCR occurrence patterns could be studied. Rather than drawing on any new phenotypic data, the later analysis identified candidate immune exposures from TCR beta sequences and the way those sequences occurred across donors. To decide whether each TCR beta V gene segment behaved as functional or pseudogenic, an earlier analysis of 587 of the donors relied on high-throughput TCR beta sequencing. Donor age, sex, ethnicity and CMV serostatus were collected together with the repertoire data. A later genetic analysis used genome-wide SNP genotypes for about 60% of the roughly 700 donors, treating that subset as a discovery cohort. All discovery cohort repertoires had been generated on a single sequencing platform. Class I and class II HLA loci were covered by the typing at four-digit resolution. The number of donors typed differed by locus, with roughly 629-640 for A, B, C, DRB1 and DQB1, over 500 for DQA1, 606 for DPA1, and over 400 for DPB1. Because of strong linkage in the cohort, four or five DR-DQ haplotypes were treated as single units for association and clustering. On average, roughly 250,000 unique TCR beta nucleotide sequences were sequenced per donor among 398 genotyped donors of the cohort, with roughly 18% of those sequences being non-productive. General findings and caveats noted by the study authors: Some IMGT-functional V segments, including TRBV6-2 and TRBV6-3, could not be told apart with the 87-base-pair reads, so those segments were excluded. In a later analysis, TCR association rates were found to vary across HLA loci, with the most associated TCRs seen for DRB1 alleles and the fewest for HLA-C alleles. A total of roughly 160 TCR beta chains were listed by the study as associated with cytomegalovirus. In a later genetic analysis, a missense DCLRE1C variant was associated with V-gene and J-gene trimming of TCR beta chains, and the association was replicated in an independent cohort. A few of the identified cytomegalovirus-associated TCR beta chains were confirmed in vitro to be specific for cytomegalovirus antigens. In both the original and validation cohorts, the classifier was reported to diagnose cytomegalovirus status with high specificity and sensitivity. Some 15 rarely observed V segments, including chromosome 9 orphons, were excluded from the earlier analysis of a few hundred of the donors because counts were too low. Presence/absence analyses assumed roughly uniform sequencing depth across donors, an assumption that may not hold. When HLA alleles, especially DR and DQ, strongly co-occurred, TCR associations were difficult to assign to individual alleles. Several of the top co-occurrence clusters appeared to be linked to parvovirus B19, influenza, CMV and Epstein-Barr virus, according to a later analysis. A further reported finding was that TCR beta sequences accurately predicted the HLA-A and HLA-B alleles for most subjects in the first cohort. Compared with the approximately 710-donor mean, donors in an Asian-associated ancestry cluster had fewer N-insertions in productive TCRs, according to a later genetic analysis. The authors suggested that the approach could potentially be extended to other disease states and immunological phenotypes. A later analysis found that HLA-associated TCR beta chains were more clonally expanded and had lower generation probabilities than equally common non-associated chains. In a later analysis, 16,951 TCR beta sequences were associated with specific HLA alleles at a false discovery rate of 0.05. Correlated functional status among segregating V segments might reflect linkage disequilibrium, but an unknown experimental factor could not be ruled out. HLA typing was unavailable for some donors at each locus, so association tests used only the typed subset. According to a later analysis, most CMV-associated TCR beta chains appeared to be HLA-restricted, and the HLA associations seemed to be driven largely by CMV exposure. Across donors, most TCR sequences were observed very rarely, whereas some public TCRs were present in many individuals. Only TCR beta chains were sequenced in this cohort, and the absence of alpha or paired-chain data limited detectable features. The sequencing pipeline was judged likely to have produced a cluster of highly shared sequence variants as a technical artifact. Immune exposure information for the cohort was limited to CMV serostatus. In an earlier analysis of some 640 of the donors, most TCR beta V segments were observed in productive rearrangements about 87% or about 30% of the time, broadly matching IMGT annotations.

Libraries were prepared through the immunoSEQ multiplex PCR assay. A mixture of 60 forward primers for TCR Vbeta segments and 13 reverse primers for TCR Jbeta segments was used in the multiplex PCR. A multiplex PCR assay on genomic DNA amplified the CDR3 region of rearranged TCR beta genes. The amplified TCR beta libraries were sequenced on the Illumina HiSeq System as 87-base-pair reads. In the paper's pipeline: Across the 600 to 700 repertoires, a later analysis counted some 80 million unique TCR beta chains, roughly 11 million of which were shared by at least two donors. A nearest-neighbor algorithm error-corrected the raw reads and collapsed the reads into unique sequences, merging closely related sequences to remove PCR and sequencing errors. V, D and J gene segments were assigned by aligning CDR3 sequences to IMGT reference sequences. For a sequence to be retained, at least a six-nucleotide match to both a V gene segment and a J gene segment was required. A rearrangement counted as productive if the CDR3 had no stop codons and remained in frame with V and J, and every other rearrangement counted as non-productive. CDR3 was defined by IMGT convention, running from the second conserved V-encoded cysteine to the conserved J-encoded phenylalanine. The earlier analysis of about 530 of the donors excluded any sequence lacking an unambiguous match to a single V gene segment. An earlier analysis of 500 to 700 of the donors classified V segments as functional when productive rearrangements were above 56.7% and as segregating when the standard deviation between donors was above 5%. A statistical classification framework was built for diagnosing cytomegalovirus status from the catalog of TCR beta chain sequences. In a later analysis, TCR nucleotide sequences were compared against IMGT/GENE-DB human TR gene sequences so that V and J genes could be assigned. Using the TCRdist pipeline, a later analysis assigned CDR3 sequences along with most-parsimonious VDJ recombination scenarios. In a later analysis, each TCR beta chain was defined by its CDR3 amino acid sequence together with its V-gene family, and reads lacking a unique V-gene family were excluded. As a way to deal with suspected cross-contamination and a sequencing artifact, a later analysis dropped roughly 620 nucleotide sequences that were highly shared and had low generation probability. In a later analysis, a clonal expansion index for each public chain was calculated from normalized within-repertoire ranks of inferred template counts. In a later analysis, generation probabilities were computed using a VDJ recombination model fitted to out-of-frame rearrangements, and the results were checked against IGoR. Hypergeometric tests were used in a later analysis to score TCR-TCR, TCR-HLA and TCR-CMV co-occurrence, with a repertoire-size bias correction applied to the TCR pairs. A later analysis estimated false discovery rates by permuting HLA or CMV assignments 20 times. In a later analysis, co-occurring TCRs were grouped using DBSCAN, with TCRdist sequence similarity added in when clustering inside HLA-allele-positive subsets. For co-occurrence clustering, repertoires with fewer than 30,000 or more than 120,000 public chains were excluded, along with five repertoires with anomalous nucleotide sharing. TCRdb obtained this table from immuneACCESS and retained in-frame rearrangements with V and J assigned. These tables miss some clones; where compared with another copy, unresolved V genes account for less than half of the shortfall, and the remainder is unexplained. V, J and clone size are taken as reported in that table, and D and trimming were inferred from the DNA itself. Present in this sample are roughly 80,000 clones, 67% of which were seen just once. Under 7.5% of the sample is taken by the ten largest.

The cohort comprised under 700 healthy bone marrow donors. All cohort members were sampled while nominally healthy, although unrecorded immune exposures were likely present. The donor was CMV seropositive and belonged to the group of 250 to 300 seropositive cohort members. Every donor gave a peripheral blood sample, and the peripheral blood mononuclear cells from that sample were used for TCR beta sequencing. Genomic DNA was extracted from the blood cell samples with the Qiagen DNeasy Blood Extraction Kit. The TCR comes from a woman aged 50 to 60 in good health and CMV-seropositive. Source material: PBMCs. The chain employs TRBV7-3 and TRBJ2-1, and TRBD1 matches 9 of the central bases. The base sequence is TGTGCCAGCAGCACAGGGGGCCCATTCAATGAGCAGTTCTTC. Its product reads: CASSTGGPFNEQFF.